The present T cell receptor beta chain was sequenced within a study of somatic mutations in cytotoxic T cells in rheumatoid arthritis. Study conclusions and caveats: Exceedance of 20% of CD8+ cells by the largest CD8+ clone occurred in about an eighth of the 65 patients.

Original processing notes: Patient CD8+ clones bigger than 1% seldom lined up with published virus-specific TCRB sequences. TCRdb keeps only in-frame clones here, not all; method: immunoSEQ multiplex PCR. That table is the source of V, J and clone size, and D and trimming were worked out from the DNA. The profile shows roughly 13,000 clones, approximately 84% of them singletons. Isolation of CD4+ and CD8+ cells used positive magnetic bead selection, with purity checked by flow cytometry. To note about this clone: Antigen unknown.

The CDR3 consists of 16 residues. CDR1 and CDR2 from the germline V gene are SEHNR and FQNEAQ (reference sequence). Trimming left V 5 bases short and J 0 bases short, with 17 bases between. The V call is TRBV7-9, the J call TRBJ2-7; D is perhaps TRBD1 (6 bases). This TCR came from an adult with rheumatoid arthritis. The specimen sequenced was CD8+ T cells sorted from blood. The CDR3 nucleotides read TGTGCCAGCAGCCTAGGGTCGAGGGGGACCTCCTACGAGCAGTACTTC. Protein: CASSLGSRGTSYEQYF.